A selection of T cell receptor beta chains follows, all from one sample in a study of control samples from healthy donors and cancer patients. Assay: immunoSEQ multiplex PCR; the TCRdb copy retains only in-frame clones and omits some. The sample holds about 120,000 clones; roughly 84% are singletons and the top ten take around 1.7%. The sample taken for sequencing was blood. All receptors derive from a man younger than 30 in good health. The CDR3 runs from the conserved cysteine through the conserved F or W. Each record gives: J gene, clone size, V gene, D gene, CDR3 DNA, CDR3 protein. A D gene is named only where the DNA matches it firmly. Part of the rows lack a size; the others show once, few, many or a class for expanded clones.

>TRBJ2-5|.|TRBV7-9|.
TGTGCCAGCAGCTACCGGGCTCTGTACCAAGAGACCCAGTACTTC
CASSYRALYQETQYF
>TRBJ1-5|.|TRBV30|.
TGTGCCTGGAGTGTAGAAGGTTGGGAACAGCCCCAGCATTTT
CAWSVEGWEQPQHF
>TRBJ1-1|few|TRBV19|.
TGTGCCAGTAGCATAGACATCCGGAACACTGAAGCTTTCTTT
CASSIDIRNTEAFF
>TRBJ2-3|once|TRBV7-2|.
TGTGCCAGCAGCTTCGAGGCGACCACAGATACGCAGTATTTT
CASSFEATTDTQYF
>TRBJ2-1|.|TRBV7-2|TRBD1
TGTGCCAGCAGCTGGACCGGGACAGGGGGCAATGAGCAGTTCTTC
CASSWTGTGGNEQFF
>TRBJ2-7|.|TRBV5-4|TRBD1
TGTGCCAGCAGCGGCCGGGACAGGGGGCCCGAGCAGTACTTC
CASSGRDRGPEQYF
>TRBJ2-6|.|TRBV12-3/TRBV12-4|.
TGTGCCAGCAGTTTTGAGGCCAACGTCCTGACTTTC
CASSFEANVLTF
>TRBJ2-7|.|TRBV15|TRBD1
TGTGCCACCCGGGACAGGGGGAACGAGCAGTACTTC
CATRDRGNEQYF
>TRBJ1-1|.|TRBV7-2|.
TGTGCCAGCAGCCCCGTGGGGAGCTTCACTGAAGCTTTCTTT
CASSPVGSFTEAFF
>TRBJ2-4|.|TRBV4-1|.
TGCGCCAGCAGCCCAGACTTGGGCAAAAACATTCAGTACTTC
CASSPDLGKNIQYF
>TRBJ2-7|.|TRBV7-2|.
TGTGCCAGCAGCTCGGGGTCTGGGGGGGCATACGAGCAGTACTTC
CASSSGSGGAYEQYF
>TRBJ1-2|.|TRBV19|TRBD1
TGTGCCAGTACCGAGGGACAGTACTATGGCTACACCTTC
CASTEGQYYGYTF
>TRBJ1-1|.|TRBV15|.
TGTGCCACCCGGGAAGACACTGAAGCTTTCTTT
CATREDTEAFF
>TRBJ2-6|.|TRBV9|.
TGTGCCAGCAGCGTAGACACCTCTGGGGCCAACGTCCTGACTTTC
CASSVDTSGANVLTF
>TRBJ2-7|.|TRBV9|TRBD1
TGTGCCAGCAGCCCCCGGACAGGCCCCTACGAGCAGTACTTC
CASSPRTGPYEQYF
>TRBJ2-1|.|TRBV11-1|TRBD2
TGTGCCAGCAGCTTGAGGACTAGCGGGTACAATGAGCAGTTCTTC
CASSLRTSGYNEQFF
>TRBJ1-2|.|TRBV30|.
TGTGCCTGGAGTGGAGGGCGCGTTAACTATGGCTACACCTTC
CAWSGGRVNYGYTF
>TRBJ2-1|.|TRBV5-5|.
TGTGCCAGCAGCTCTAAGAACGACAATGAGCAGTTCTTC
CASSSKNDNEQFF
>TRBJ2-1|.|TRBV6-2/TRBV6-3|.
TGTGCCAGCAGTGACGCCCACAATGAGCAGTTCTTC
CASSDAHNEQFF
>TRBJ1-2|.|TRBV4-1|.
TGCGCCAGCAGCCAAGTTCGGGTCCATGGCTACACCTTC
CASSQVRVHGYTF
>TRBJ2-7|.|TRBV6-6|TRBD1
TGTGCCAGCAGACTCGAGGGACAGGGCTACGAGCAGTACTTC
CASRLEGQGYEQYF
>TRBJ2-5|.|TRBV2|.
TGTGCCAGCGACCCCAGGTCCGAGACCCAGTACTTC
CASDPRSETQYF
>TRBJ1-1|.|TRBV2|.
TGTGCCAGCAATGTCCAATTAAACACTGAAGCTTTCTTT
CASNVQLNTEAFF
>TRBJ1-1|.|TRBV28|TRBD1
TGTGCCGTATTAACAGGGGCGGAGACTGAAGCTTTCTTT
CAVLTGAETEAFF
>TRBJ1-2|.|TRBV5-6|.
TGTGCCAGCAGCTTCCCGACAAATAACTATGGCTACACCTTC
CASSFPTNNYGYTF
>TRBJ2-7|.|TRBV2|TRBD1
TGTGCCAGCATCACAAACAGGGGGCGCCGAGGAACGTACTTC
CASITNRGRRGTYF
>TRBJ2-7|.|TRBV10-3|.
TGTGCCATCAGGGGTGGGTACGAGCAGTACTTC
CAIRGGYEQYF
>TRBJ2-1|.|TRBV30|.
TGTGCCTGGCGCCCCTCCCCGGCGCTCCGATCCTACAATGAGCAGTTCTTC
CAWRPSPALRSYNEQFF
>TRBJ2-5|.|TRBV7-2|.
TGTGCCAGCAGTTCGACAAGGCGAGAGACCCAGTACTTC
CASSSTRRETQYF
>TRBJ1-2|.|TRBV14|.
TGTGCCAGCAGCCTCTCGGGTGCCCAATGGGGCTACACCTTC
CASSLSGAQWGYTF
>TRBJ2-7|.|TRBV3-1/TRBV3-2|.
TGTGCCAGCAGCCTGGGGTCTGGCGAGCAGTACTTC
CASSLGSGEQYF
>TRBJ1-1|.|TRBV5-1|TRBD1
TGCGCCAGCAGCTTGGGACAGGGAGACGTAGCTTTCTTT
CASSLGQGDVAFF